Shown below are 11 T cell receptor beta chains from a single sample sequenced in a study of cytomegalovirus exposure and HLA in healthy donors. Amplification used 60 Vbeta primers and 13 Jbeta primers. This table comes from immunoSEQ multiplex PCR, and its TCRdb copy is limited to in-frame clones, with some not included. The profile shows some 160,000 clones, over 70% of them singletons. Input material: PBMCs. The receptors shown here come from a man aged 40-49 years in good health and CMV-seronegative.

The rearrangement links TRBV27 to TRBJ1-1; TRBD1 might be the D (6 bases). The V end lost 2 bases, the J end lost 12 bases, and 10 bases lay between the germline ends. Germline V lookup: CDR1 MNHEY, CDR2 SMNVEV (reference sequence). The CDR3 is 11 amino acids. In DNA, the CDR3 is TGTGCCAGCAGTTTAGGGGGCCTGTCTTTCTTT. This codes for CASSLGGLSFF.

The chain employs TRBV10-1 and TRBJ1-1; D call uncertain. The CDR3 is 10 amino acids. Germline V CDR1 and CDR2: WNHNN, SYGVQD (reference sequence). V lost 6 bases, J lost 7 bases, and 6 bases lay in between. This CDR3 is CASRQYEAFF. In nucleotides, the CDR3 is TGCGCCAGCAGGCAGTATGAAGCTTTCTTT.

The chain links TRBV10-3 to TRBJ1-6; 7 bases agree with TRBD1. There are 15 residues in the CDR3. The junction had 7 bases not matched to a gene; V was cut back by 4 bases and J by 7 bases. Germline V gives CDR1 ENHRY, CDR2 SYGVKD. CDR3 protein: CAISVGQAGNSPLHF. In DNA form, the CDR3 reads TGTGCCATCAGTGTCGGACAGGCGGGAAATTCACCCCTCCACTTT.

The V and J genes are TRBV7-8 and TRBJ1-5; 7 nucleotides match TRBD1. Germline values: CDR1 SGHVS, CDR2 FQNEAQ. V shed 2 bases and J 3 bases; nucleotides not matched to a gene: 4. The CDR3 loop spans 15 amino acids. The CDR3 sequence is CASSLSGTDNQPQHF. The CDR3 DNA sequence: TGTGCCAGCAGCTTATCCGGGACAGACAATCAGCCCCAGCATTTT.

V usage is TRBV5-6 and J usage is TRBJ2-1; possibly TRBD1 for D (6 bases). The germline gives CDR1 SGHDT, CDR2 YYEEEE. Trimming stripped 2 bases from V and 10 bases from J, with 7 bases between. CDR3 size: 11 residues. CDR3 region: CASSFDREQFF. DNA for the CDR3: TGTGCCAGCAGCTTCGACAGGGAGCAGTTCTTC.

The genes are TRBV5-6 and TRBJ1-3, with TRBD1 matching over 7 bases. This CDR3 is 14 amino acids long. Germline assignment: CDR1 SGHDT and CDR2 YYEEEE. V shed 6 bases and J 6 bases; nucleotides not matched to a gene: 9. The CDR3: CASNELTGENTIYF. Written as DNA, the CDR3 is TGTGCCAGCAACGAACTAACAGGGGAAAACACCATATATTTT.

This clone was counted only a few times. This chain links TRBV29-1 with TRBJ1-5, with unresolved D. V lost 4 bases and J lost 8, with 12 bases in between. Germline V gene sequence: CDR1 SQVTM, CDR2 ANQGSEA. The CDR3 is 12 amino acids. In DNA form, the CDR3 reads TGCAGCGTTGGACGGAGCGGGGAGCCCCAGCATTTT. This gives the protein CSVGRSGEPQHF.

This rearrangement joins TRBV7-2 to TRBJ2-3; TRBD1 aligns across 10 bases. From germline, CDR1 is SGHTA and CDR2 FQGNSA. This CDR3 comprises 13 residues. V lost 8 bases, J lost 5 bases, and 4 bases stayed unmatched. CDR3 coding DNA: TGTGCCAGCGGGACAGGGGATGGAGATACGCAGTATTTT. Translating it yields CASGTGDGDTQYF.

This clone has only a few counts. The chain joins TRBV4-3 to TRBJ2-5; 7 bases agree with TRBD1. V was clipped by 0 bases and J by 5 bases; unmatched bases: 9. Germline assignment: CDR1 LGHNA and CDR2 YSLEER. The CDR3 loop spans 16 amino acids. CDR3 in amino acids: CASSQDQTGMGETQYF. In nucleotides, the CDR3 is TGCGCCAGCAGCCAAGATCAGACAGGGATGGGTGAGACCCAGTACTTC.

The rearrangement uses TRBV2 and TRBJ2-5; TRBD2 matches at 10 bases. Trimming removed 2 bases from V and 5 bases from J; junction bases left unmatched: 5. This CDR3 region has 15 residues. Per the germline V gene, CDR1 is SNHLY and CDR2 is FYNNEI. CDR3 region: CASSERLAGVETQYF. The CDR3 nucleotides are TGTGCCAGCAGTGAAAGGCTAGCGGGGGTGGAGACCCAGTACTTC.

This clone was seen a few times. As DNA, the CDR3 is TGTGCCTCGGGTGGTTATTCTTACGAGCAGTACTTC. It specifies CASGGYSYEQYF. The chain combines TRBV19 with TRBJ2-7; D unresolved. The CDR3 consists of 12 residues. The V gene's germline CDR1 is LNHDA and CDR2 SQIVND (reference sequence). V was cut by 11 bases and J by 4 bases, with 15 bases left in between.